Below, 21 T cell receptor beta chains from the same sample are listed, as sequenced in a study of blood T cell repertoires in COVID-19. Clones were sequenced by immunoSEQ multiplex PCR, and TCRdb holds only the in-frame ones, with some missing. The sample includes over 85,000 clones, roughly nine tenths of them seen just once. Sequenced material: peripheral blood. These receptors originate from a woman aged 45-65 years with COVID-19, enrolled during active disease.

The chain employs TRBV5-1 and TRBJ2-2; 8 bases are a match to TRBD2. The V segment lost 3 bases and the J segment 2 bases; nucleotides outside the gene matches: 6. Per germline, CDR1 SGHRS and CDR2 YFSETQ. The CDR3 is 16 residues long. CDR3 region: CASSSGGTSNTGELFF. The CDR3 DNA follows: TGCGCCAGCAGCTCGGGAGGGACTTCAAACACCGGGGAGCTGTTTTTT.

The rearrangement links TRBV7-9 to TRBJ2-1, with D possibly matching TRBD1 (6 bases). Germline-derived CDR1 and CDR2 are SEHNR and FQNEAQ (reference sequence). Trimming cost V 4 bases and J 2 bases, with 9 bases left between them. The CDR3 contains 14 residues. The CDR3 DNA reads as TGTGCCAGCAGCTCCTCAGGGGCCTACAATGAGCAGTTCTTC. The encoded protein is CASSSSGAYNEQFF.

The chain combines TRBV3-1 (or the pseudogene TRBV3-2) with TRBJ2-3; perhaps TRBD2 as D (5 bases). The CDR3 length is 17 residues. Germline values: CDR1 LGHDT, CDR2 YNNKEL (reference sequence). V was clipped by 0 bases and J by 2 bases, with 15 bases between them. CDR3 bases: TGTGCCAGCAGCCAAGATCCTCCGGGGTCCGCCACAGATACGCAGTATTTT. It translates to CASSQDPPGSATDTQYF.

The chain uses TRBV11-3 and TRBJ2-4; D is unresolved. Between the trimmed V and J ends, which lost 10 bases and 0 bases, there was a span of 7 bases. CDR1 and CDR2 from the germline V gene are SGHNT and YENEEA. The CDR3 consists of 12 residues. The CDR3 DNA reads TGTGCCAATGACATAGCCAAAAACATTCAGTACTTC. It is translated as CANDIAKNIQYF.

The chain is built from TRBV6-5 and TRBJ1-1; possible D gene TRBD1, 5 bases. Per the germline V gene, CDR1 is MNHEY and CDR2 is SVGAGI. The CDR3 totals 14 residues. The V gene lost 5 bases and the J gene lost 3 bases, with 13 bases spanning the gap. The CDR3 is CASSRTGLYTEAFF. The CDR3 nucleotides read TGTGCCAGCAGTAGAACAGGACTATACACTGAAGCTTTCTTT.

The rearrangement links TRBV11-3 to TRBJ1-2; D is uncertain. V was cut by 1 base and J by 0 bases, with 9 bases left in between. This CDR3 has 15 residues. Germline loops: CDR1 SGHNT, CDR2 YENEEA. CDR3 DNA: TGTGCCAGCAGCTTAGGTCTAGCAGCTAACTATGGCTACACCTTC. This encodes CASSLGLAANYGYTF.

The chain carries TRBV15 and TRBJ2-3; perhaps TRBD1 as D (6 bases). There are 16 residues in the CDR3. Trimming left V 0 bases short and J 4 bases short, with 14 bases between. Germline V CDR1 and CDR2: LNHNV, YYDKDF (reference sequence). The CDR3 nucleotides are TGTGCCACCAGCAGAGATCGGACCCCAGGGGCAGATACGCAGTATTTT. It yields the protein CATSRDRTPGADTQYF.

The J gene is TRBJ1-5, the V gene TRBV6-2 or TRBV6-3, with TRBD1 identical over 11 bases. CDR3 size: 17 residues. The V and J ends lost 6 bases and 0 bases, in that order; junction bases with no gene match: 7. Germline CDR1 is MNHEY and CDR2 is SVGEGT. In nucleotides, the CDR3 is TGTGCCAGCAGCTCCCTGGGACAGGGGGATAGCAATCAGCCCCAGCATTTT. It translates to CASSSLGQGDSNQPQHF.

This chain uses TRBV30 with TRBJ2-7, with D perhaps TRBD1 (6 bases). This CDR3 region has 15 residues. From germline, CDR1 is GTSNPN and CDR2 SVGIG (reference sequence). The V gene lost 4 bases and the J gene lost 4 bases, with 20 bases spanning the gap. CDR3 amino acids: CAWTSGGQGFYEQYF. CDR3 nucleotides: TGTGCCTGGACCTCCGGCGGCCAGGGGTTTTACGAGCAGTACTTC.

The J gene is TRBJ2-6, the V gene TRBV30; TRBD2 is a possible D gene (6 bases). V dropped 4 bases and J dropped 0 bases, with 13 bases sitting between them. This CDR3 comprises 16 residues. Looked up from germline, CDR1 is GTSNPN and CDR2 is SVGIG (reference sequence). CDR3 protein: CAWTGTPSSGANVLTF. The DNA of the CDR3 is TGTGCCTGGACCGGGACTCCCAGCTCTGGGGCCAACGTCCTGACTTTC.

This clone has only a few counts. The chain uses TRBV3-1 (or the pseudogene TRBV3-2) and TRBJ1-5; 10 bases map to TRBD1. The germline V gene has CDR1 LGHDT and CDR2 YNNKEL (reference sequence). CDR3 length equals 15 residues. The V gene end was trimmed by 3 bases and the J gene end by 6 bases; junction bases not matched to a gene: 5. CDR3 nucleotides: TGTGCCAGCAGCCAGACAGGGGGCACTATTCAGCCCCAGCATTTT. Its protein product is CASSQTGGTIQPQHF.

The chain has TRBV19 and TRBJ2-5; 9 bases agree with TRBD1. Germline V gene data show CDR1 as LNHDA and CDR2 as SQIVND (reference sequence). This CDR3 has 15 amino acids. V shed 3 bases and J 2 bases; nucleotides not matched to a gene: 4. The CDR3: CASSIRTGAQETQYF. Written as DNA, the CDR3 is TGTGCCAGTAGTATCAGGACAGGGGCGCAAGAGACCCAGTACTTC. The complete variable domain, with remaining parts taken from reference TRBV19 and TRBJ2-5, reads DGGITQSPKYLFRKEGQNVTLSCEQNLNHDAMYWYRQDPGQGLRLIYYSQIVNDFQKGDIAEGYSVSREKKESFPLTVTSAQKNPTAFYLCASSIRTGAQETQYFGPGTRLLVL.

In its sample, this clone was seen once. J is TRBJ1-2 and V is TRBV30; D is undetermined. Trimming stripped 1 base from V and 4 bases from J, with 7 bases between. CDR1 and CDR2 (germline): GTSNPN, SVGIG (reference sequence). There are 12 residues in the CDR3. CDR3 region: CAWSDLIYGYTF. The CDR3 nucleotides are TGTGCCTGGAGTGATCTTATCTATGGCTACACCTTC. Complete variable domain (other parts from reference TRBV30 and TRBJ1-2): SQTIHQWPATLVQPVGSPLSLECTVEGTSNPNLYWYRQAAGRGLQLLFYSVGIGQISSEVPQNLSASRPQDRQFILSSKKLLLSDSGFYLCAWSDLIYGYTFGSGTRLTVV.

The chain uses TRBV5-4 and TRBJ1-2, with unresolved D. V was cut by 1 base and J by 5 bases, with 21 bases left in between. The CDR3 runs 17 residues. CDR1 is SGHNT, CDR2 YYREEE, per germline (reference sequence). The DNA for the CDR3 is TGTGCCAGCAGCTTGCCCGACCGGGAGGGCCTAGGGTATGGCTACACCTTC. Protein: CASSLPDREGLGYGYTF.

The chain employs TRBV7-6 and TRBJ1-4; weak D call: TRBD1 (5 bases). CDR3 length: 16 residues. Between the trimmed V and J ends, which lost 4 bases and 0 bases, there was a span of 12 bases. The germline CDR1 and CDR2 sequences are SGHVS and FNYEAQ. The CDR3 protein is CASSSGQGATNEKLFF. CDR3 DNA: TGTGCCAGCAGCTCGGGCCAGGGTGCAACTAATGAAAAACTGTTTTTT.

V is TRBV15 and J is TRBJ2-5; 10 positions agree with TRBD2. The V and J ends lost 6 bases and 2 bases, in that order; junction bases with no gene match: 6. Germline V lookup: CDR1 LNHNV, CDR2 YYDKDF (reference sequence). The CDR3 length is 15 residues. The CDR3 region has the DNA TGTGCCACCAGAGACGCACTAGCGGGGCAAGAGACCCAGTACTTC. This translates into CATRDALAGQETQYF.

The chain employs TRBV2 and TRBJ1-1; 11 bases fit TRBD1. The J segment lost 2 bases and the V segment lost 5 bases, leaving 7 bases of the junction unmatched. The germline CDR1 and CDR2 sequences are SNHLY and FYNNEI. The CDR3 contains 16 residues. DNA for the CDR3: TGTGCCAGCAGTCCCCGGGACAGGGGGGGAAACACTGAAGCTTTCTTT. It yields the protein CASSPRDRGGNTEAFF.

The chain links TRBV7-2 to TRBJ2-1; tentative D call: TRBD2 (5 bases). Trimming took 1 base from V and 8 from J, leaving 15 bases between them. The CDR3 sequence is 15 residues long. Germline V CDR1 and CDR2: SGHTA, FQGNSA. CDR3: CASSLVSSPLDEQFF. In DNA, the CDR3 is TGTGCCAGCAGCTTAGTTTCTAGCCCATTGGATGAGCAGTTCTTC.

The gene calls are TRBV7-6 and TRBJ1-1, with D perhaps TRBD1 (5 bases). Germline V gene sequence: CDR1 SGHVS, CDR2 FNYEAQ. This CDR3 region has 14 residues. Trimming removed 5 bases from V and 0 bases from J, with 10 bases in between. As DNA, the CDR3 is TGTGCCAGCAGCCCTCAGGGTGTGAACACTGAAGCTTTCTTT. Translated: CASSPQGVNTEAFF. The full variable domain, rest sourced from reference TRBV7-6 and TRBJ1-1, is GAGVSQSPRYKVTKRGQDVALRCDPISGHVSLYWYRQALGQGPEFLTYFNYEAQQDKSGLPNDRFSAERPEGSISTLTIQRTEQRDSAMYRCASSPQGVNTEAFFGQGTRLTVV.

The chain couples TRBV29-1 to TRBJ1-1; 9 nucleotides line up with TRBD1. This CDR3 is 12 amino acids long. CDR1 SQVTM and CDR2 ANQGSEA come from the germline V gene. The J segment lost 10 bases and the V segment lost 7 bases, leaving 10 bases of the junction unmatched. Here the CDR3 DNA reads TGCAGCGCCCGAACGACAGGGGGGCCAGCTTTCTTT. Translated, it gives CSARTTGGPAFF.

The chain combines TRBV19 with TRBJ2-6; D remains ambiguous. Trimming removed 3 bases at V and 0 bases at J, with 9 bases between. Germline lookup yields CDR1 LNHDA and CDR2 SQIVND (reference sequence). CDR3 size: 16 residues. The CDR3 region has the DNA TGTGCCAGTAGTATTTTACTAAGCTCTGGGGCCAACGTCCTGACTTTC. Protein: CASSILLSSGANVLTF.